These 15 T cell receptor beta chains were all obtained from the same sample, sequenced in a study of spatial heterogeneity in lung cancer. TCRdb fed the 5' RACE reads into MiXCR, producing one record per CDR3 protein. The sample consists of more than 6,500 distinct CDR3 sequences, roughly 8.6% of them appearing once. Time point of the sample: sample taken at primary tumor resection. The sequencing used PBMCs, collected at surgery. These receptors all stem from a male donor with early-stage non-small cell lung cancer.

The chain carries TRBV6-2 or TRBV6-3 and TRBJ2-7; 12 bases line up with TRBD2. The CDR3 consists of 14 residues. The germline V gene encodes CDR1 MNHEY and CDR2 SVGEGT. V shed 8 bases and J 4 bases; nucleotides not matched to a gene: 6. CDR3 sequence reads: CASGGLAGLYEQYV. The CDR3, as DNA: TGTGCCAGCGGTGGACTAGCGGGACTATACGAGCAGTACGTC.

This clonotype has a count of ten or more. This sequence joins TRBV7-3 and TRBJ2-3; D is ambiguous. V was shortened by 5 bases and J by 2 bases, with 8 bases between the two germline ends. The CDR3 extends over 13 amino acids. Germline V gene sequence: CDR1 SGHTA, CDR2 FQGTGA. CDR3 protein: CASSLKITDTQYF. The CDR3 DNA reads TGTGCCAGCAGCCTAAAGATCACAGATACGCAGTATTTT.

This clonotype was seen at least ten times. V usage is TRBV30 and J usage is TRBJ2-1; no reliable D call. The V gene's germline CDR1 is GTSNPN and CDR2 SVGIG (reference sequence). The CDR3 covers 14 residues. V was trimmed by 4 bases and J by 0 bases, leaving 10 bases between them. The CDR3 DNA sequence: TGTGCCTGGATTACCGGTAGCTCCTACAATGAGCAGTTCTTC. It specifies CAWITGSSYNEQFF.

This clonotype has a count of ten or more. The chain combines TRBV5-1 with TRBJ1-5; D call uncertain. CDR1 is SGHRS and CDR2 is YFSETQ in the germline V gene. This CDR3 comprises 15 residues. The V end was cut by 1 base, the J end by 0 bases, with 8 bases between. The CDR3 region has the DNA TGCGCCAGCAGCTTGTTCGGAGATAGCAATCAGCCCCAGCATTTT. Residues: CASSLFGDSNQPQHF.

This clonotype was detected many times. V is TRBV29-1 and J is TRBJ2-3, with 9 nucleotides matching TRBD1. The CDR3 totals 16 residues. The V gene's germline CDR1 is SQVTM and CDR2 ANQGSEA. V shed 4 bases and J 2 bases; nucleotides not matched to a gene: 10. CDR3 bases: TGCAGCGTTGCCTCCGGGACAGGGACGCTCACAGATACGCAGTATTTT. Protein: CSVASGTGTLTDTQYF.

This clonotype was seen many times. The gene calls are TRBV27 and TRBJ2-3; the D is unclear. V lost 6 bases to trimming and J lost 0 bases, with 13 bases between them. In germline, CDR1 is MNHEY, CDR2 SMNVEV (reference sequence). The CDR3 has 15 residues. CDR3 in DNA: TGTGCCAGCAGAGGAAAGGCCTTCAGCACAGATACGCAGTATTTT. Encoded protein: CASRGKAFSTDTQYF.

This clonotype came up many times. The chain couples TRBV27 to TRBJ2-1, with 8 bases matching TRBD1. CDR1 is MNHEY and CDR2 is SMNVEV in the germline V gene (reference sequence). V was clipped by 1 base and J by 1 base; unmatched bases: 9. This CDR3 contains 18 residues. The CDR3 region has the DNA TGTGCCAGCAGTTTATGGTCAGGGGGCACGGGGTCCTACAATGAGCAGTTCTTC. It translates to CASSLWSGGTGSYNEQFF.

This clonotype was seen repeatedly, ten times or more. This chain joins TRBV5-1 and TRBJ1-1, with unresolved D. Trimming shortened V by 0 bases and J by 1 base, and 7 bases separated the two germline ends. Germline-derived CDR1 and CDR2 are SGHRS and YFSETQ. The CDR3 is 14 amino acids. CDR3 nucleotide sequence: TGCGCCAGCAGCTTGGCCTCAGCGAACACTGAAGCTTTCTTT. Protein sequence: CASSLASANTEAFF.

There are many counts of this clonotype. V usage is TRBV6-4 and J usage is TRBJ1-5, with no clear D. Per germline, CDR1 MRHNA and CDR2 SNTAGT. The V and J ends lost 3 bases and 1 base respectively, with 4 bases between them. The CDR3 spans 13 residues. The CDR3 sequence: CASSEGSNQPQHF. The CDR3 DNA is TGTGCCAGCAGTGAGGGAAGCAATCAGCCCCAGCATTTT.

This clonotype was observed many times. The DNA of the CDR3 is TGTGCCAGCAGCTTAGATTGGGATGAGCAGTTCTTC. It specifies CASSLDWDEQFF. The V and J genes are TRBV11-3 and TRBJ2-1; no firm D call. CDR1 and CDR2 from the germline V gene are SGHNT and YENEEA. The CDR3 runs 12 residues. V lost 0 bases and J 8 bases, leaving 5 bases between the germline ends.

In this sample, this clonotype turned up a few times. The chain carries TRBV11-2 and TRBJ2-7, with no clear D. In germline, CDR1 is SGHAT, CDR2 FQNNGV. V was shortened by 1 base and J by 0 bases, with 10 bases between the two germline ends. The length of the CDR3 is 15 residues. CDR3 amino acids: CASSLGSGASYEQYF. The CDR3, as DNA: TGTGCCAGCAGCTTAGGATCAGGAGCCTCCTACGAGCAGTACTTC.

This clonotype was seen more than once but under ten times. The chain carries TRBV6-6 and TRBJ1-1; 9 bases line up with TRBD1. V shed 7 bases and J 5 bases; nucleotides not matched to a gene: 8. Looked up from germline, CDR1 is MNHNY and CDR2 is SVGAGI (reference sequence). The CDR3 runs 14 residues. In nucleotides, the CDR3 is TGTGCCAGCACATTCAACAGGGGGCTGACTGAAGCTTTCTTT. The encoded protein is CASTFNRGLTEAFF.

The sample holds many counts of this clonotype. The chain joins TRBV30 to TRBJ2-7; D unclear. Trimming shortened V by 0 bases and J by 2 bases, and 5 bases separated the two germline ends. This CDR3 is built from 12 residues. Germline V gives CDR1 GTSNPN, CDR2 SVGIG (reference sequence). CDR3 protein: CAWSVFPYEQYF. CDR3 DNA sequence: TGTGCCTGGAGTGTATTTCCCTACGAGCAGTACTTC.

This clonotype appeared many times. The rearrangement uses TRBV6-2 or TRBV6-3 and TRBJ2-7; no firm D call. From germline, CDR1 is MNHEY and CDR2 SVGEGT. The ends were cut back, 4 bases at V and 2 bases at J, with 9 bases in the middle. The CDR3 is made up of 13 amino acids. This CDR3 reads CASSSTGTYEQYF. CDR3 DNA: TGTGCCAGCAGTTCGACTGGGACCTACGAGCAGTACTTC.

This clonotype was seen ten or more times. V gene TRBV19 combines with J gene TRBJ2-2, with a weak D call TRBD2 (5 bases). V dropped 7 bases and J dropped 6 bases, with 15 bases sitting between them. CDR3 length: 14 amino acids. Germline V lookup: CDR1 LNHDA, CDR2 SQIVND (reference sequence). The CDR3 region is CASTPHSGSGELFF. CDR3 nucleotide sequence: TGTGCCAGTACCCCTCACTCGGGATCCGGGGAGCTGTTTTTT.